This is a list of T cell receptor beta chains from one sample in a study of cytomegalovirus exposure and HLA in healthy donors. Repertoires were generated with immunoSEQ multiplex PCR, while TCRdb's copy carries only in-frame clones and drops some. The top ten hold 1% to 1.4% of the sample, which has more than 95,000 clones, approximately 92% seen once. The sample was PBMCs. These receptors were taken from a woman aged 18-35 years in good health and CMV-seronegative. The CDR3 runs from the conserved cysteine through the conserved F or W. The D gene is left open where the match is weak. The listing skips clone size in some rows; elsewhere it reads once, few, many or a size class.

j_call: TRBJ2-7; v_call: TRBV5-1; d_call: TRBD1; clone_size: once; cdr3_aa: CASSLQPGQSYEQYF; cdr3_nt: TGCGCCAGCAGCCTCCAACCGGGACAGTCCTACGAGCAGTACTTC
j_call: TRBJ2-1; v_call: TRBV5-6; d_call: -; clone_size: once; cdr3_aa: CASVPGGIVNEQFF; cdr3_nt: TGTGCCAGCGTCCCAGGGGGGATTGTGAATGAGCAGTTCTTC
j_call: TRBJ2-3; v_call: TRBV13; d_call: -; clone_size: -; cdr3_aa: CASSSSFLTVKDTQYF; cdr3_nt: TGTGCCAGCAGCTCGTCCTTCTTGACAGTCAAGGATACGCAGTATTTT
j_call: TRBJ2-5; v_call: TRBV7-2; d_call: TRBD2; clone_size: -; cdr3_aa: CASIRLAGAGETQYF; cdr3_nt: TGTGCCAGCATCCGACTAGCGGGAGCTGGGGAGACCCAGTACTTC
j_call: TRBJ1-2; v_call: TRBV2; d_call: -; clone_size: -; cdr3_aa: CASSGDNGIILNYGYTF; cdr3_nt: TGTGCCAGCAGTGGGGACAACGGAATTATTTTAAACTATGGCTACACCTTC
j_call: TRBJ1-6; v_call: TRBV19; d_call: -; clone_size: few; cdr3_aa: CASSPRTPNSPLHF; cdr3_nt: TGTGCCAGTAGTCCGCGGACACCTAATTCACCCCTCCACTTT
j_call: TRBJ1-3; v_call: TRBV18; d_call: TRBD1; clone_size: -; cdr3_aa: CASSPQGDRDFRRSGNTIYF; cdr3_nt: TGTGCCAGCTCACCACAAGGGGACAGGGACTTCAGGAGGTCTGGAAACACCATATATTTT
j_call: TRBJ1-5; v_call: TRBV6-6; d_call: TRBD1; clone_size: -; cdr3_aa: CASSRTGTQPQHF; cdr3_nt: TGTGCCAGCAGTCGGACAGGGACTCAGCCCCAGCATTTT
j_call: TRBJ2-2; v_call: TRBV5-1; d_call: TRBD1; clone_size: few; cdr3_aa: CASRRQGSAGELFF; cdr3_nt: TGCGCCAGCAGACGACAGGGGAGTGCCGGGGAGCTGTTTTTT
j_call: TRBJ2-2; v_call: TRBV5-1; d_call: -; clone_size: -; cdr3_aa: CASSPGGNTGELFF; cdr3_nt: TGCGCCAGCAGCCCGGGTGGGAACACCGGGGAGCTGTTTTTT
j_call: TRBJ2-7; v_call: TRBV28; d_call: TRBD2; clone_size: -; cdr3_aa: CASSLGLAGDYEQYF; cdr3_nt: TGTGCCAGCAGTTTAGGGCTAGCGGGGGACTACGAGCAGTACTTC
j_call: TRBJ1-1; v_call: TRBV28; d_call: -; clone_size: -; cdr3_aa: CASSLGGRRAFF; cdr3_nt: TGTGCCAGCAGTTTAGGTGGACGGAGGGCTTTCTTT
j_call: TRBJ2-5; v_call: TRBV10-3; d_call: TRBD2; clone_size: -; cdr3_aa: CAISTGLAGARETQYF; cdr3_nt: TGTGCCATCAGTACCGGACTAGCGGGAGCACGAGAGACCCAGTACTTC
j_call: TRBJ2-7; v_call: TRBV19; d_call: -; clone_size: many; cdr3_aa: CASSLRTPPYEQYF; cdr3_nt: TGTGCCAGTAGTCTCAGGACACCTCCCTACGAGCAGTACTTC
j_call: TRBJ2-2; v_call: TRBV18; d_call: -; clone_size: -; cdr3_aa: CASSYASPSNTGELFF; cdr3_nt: TGTGCCAGCTCCTATGCGTCACCGTCGAACACCGGGGAGCTGTTTTTT
j_call: TRBJ2-3; v_call: TRBV28; d_call: TRBD1; clone_size: -; cdr3_aa: CASSAGTGIHQTDTQYF; cdr3_nt: TGTGCCAGCTCCGCCGGGACAGGGATCCATCAAACAGATACGCAGTATTTT
j_call: TRBJ2-7; v_call: TRBV16; d_call: -; clone_size: once; cdr3_aa: CASTPGGIEQYF; cdr3_nt: TGTGCCAGTACTCCCGGGGGAATTGAGCAGTACTTC